The subject of this entry is one T cell receptor beta chain. Between the trimmed V and J ends, which lost 8 bases and 2 bases, there was a span of 17 bases. The CDR3 covers 15 residues. From germline, CDR1 is KGHDR and CDR2 SFDVKD. These data are taken from a study of blood T cell repertoires in COVID-19. Under the authors' procedure: Nucleated cell counts were estimated from reference gene primer amplification. TCRdb keeps only in-frame clones here, not all; method: immunoSEQ multiplex PCR. V and J calls and clone size come straight from that table; D and trimming were deduced from the DNA. Of 90,000 or so clones in the sample, approximately 88% were seen once.

This chain joins TRBV24-1 and TRBJ1-1; maybe TRBD1 (5 bases). The sequenced sample consisted of peripheral blood. This receptor was taken from a man at least 80 years old with acute or convalescent COVID-19. This CDR3 is CATMSGRGVNTEAFF. The DNA for the CDR3 is TGTGCCACCATGAGCGGCCGGGGGGTTAACACTGAAGCTTTCTTT.